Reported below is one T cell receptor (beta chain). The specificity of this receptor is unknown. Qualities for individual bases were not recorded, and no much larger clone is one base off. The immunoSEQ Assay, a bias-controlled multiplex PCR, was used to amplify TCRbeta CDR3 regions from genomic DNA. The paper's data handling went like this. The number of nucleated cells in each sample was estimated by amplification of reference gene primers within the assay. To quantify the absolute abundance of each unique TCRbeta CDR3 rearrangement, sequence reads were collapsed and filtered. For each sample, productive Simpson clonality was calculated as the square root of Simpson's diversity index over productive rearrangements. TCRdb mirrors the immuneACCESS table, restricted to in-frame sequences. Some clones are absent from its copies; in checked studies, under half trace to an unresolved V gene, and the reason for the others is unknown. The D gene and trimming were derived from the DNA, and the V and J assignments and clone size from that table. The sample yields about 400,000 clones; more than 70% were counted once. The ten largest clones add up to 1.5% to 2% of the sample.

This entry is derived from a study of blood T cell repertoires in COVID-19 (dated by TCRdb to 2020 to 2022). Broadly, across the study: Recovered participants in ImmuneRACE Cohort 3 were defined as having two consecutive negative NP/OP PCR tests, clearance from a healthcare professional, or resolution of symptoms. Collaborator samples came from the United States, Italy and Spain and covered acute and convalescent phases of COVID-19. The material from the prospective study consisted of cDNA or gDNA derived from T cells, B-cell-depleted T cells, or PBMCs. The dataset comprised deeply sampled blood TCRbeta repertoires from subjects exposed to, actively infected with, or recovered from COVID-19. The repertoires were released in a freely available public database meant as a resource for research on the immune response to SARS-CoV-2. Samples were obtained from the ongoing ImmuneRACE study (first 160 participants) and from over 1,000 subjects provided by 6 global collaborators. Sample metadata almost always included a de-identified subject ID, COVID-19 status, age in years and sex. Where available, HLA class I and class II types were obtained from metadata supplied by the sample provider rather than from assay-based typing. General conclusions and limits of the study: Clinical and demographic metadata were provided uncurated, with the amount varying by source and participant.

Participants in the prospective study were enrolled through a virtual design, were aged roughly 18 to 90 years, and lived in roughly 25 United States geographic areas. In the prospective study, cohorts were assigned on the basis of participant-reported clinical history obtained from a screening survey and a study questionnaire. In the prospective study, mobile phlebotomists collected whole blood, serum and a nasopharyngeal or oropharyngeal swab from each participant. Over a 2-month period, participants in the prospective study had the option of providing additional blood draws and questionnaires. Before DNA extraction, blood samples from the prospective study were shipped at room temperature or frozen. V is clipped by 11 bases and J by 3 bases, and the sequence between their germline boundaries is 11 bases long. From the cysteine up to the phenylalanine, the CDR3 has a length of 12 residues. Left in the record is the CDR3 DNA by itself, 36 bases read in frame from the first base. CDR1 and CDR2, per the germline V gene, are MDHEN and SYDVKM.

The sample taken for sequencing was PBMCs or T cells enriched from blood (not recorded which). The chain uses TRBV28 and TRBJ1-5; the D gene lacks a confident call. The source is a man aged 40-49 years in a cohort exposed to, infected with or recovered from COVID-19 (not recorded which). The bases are TGTGCCGCAGGTGGCTTCAATCAGCCCCAGCATTTT. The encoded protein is CAAGGFNQPQHF.